Shown below are 22 T cell receptor beta chains from a single sample sequenced in a study of T cell responses to AZD1222 COVID-19 vaccine. Assay used: immunoSEQ multiplex PCR; TCRdb lists only in-frame clones, some missing. The data hold about 99,000 clones, with 85% to 95% observed a single time. The sample here was peripheral blood, taken on day 0 of AZD1222 vaccination. These receptors were obtained from an adult in good health.

The CDR3 sequence is CASSSHGGSETQYF. The DNA for the CDR3 is TGTGCCAGCAGCTCCCACGGAGGGTCCGAGACCCAGTACTTC. The chain uses TRBV11-3 and TRBJ2-5, with D possibly matching TRBD2 (6 bases). Germline V gene sequence: CDR1 SGHNT, CDR2 YENEEA. CDR3 size: 14 residues. Trimming pared 4 bases from V and 5 bases from J, leaving 14 bases between.

The chain has TRBV19 and TRBJ2-1, with TRBD2 as a possible D gene (6 bases). CDR3 length: 14 residues. Trimming stripped 7 bases from V and 6 bases from J, with 16 bases between. Per germline, CDR1 LNHDA and CDR2 SQIVND (reference sequence). The CDR3 nucleotides are TGTGCCAGTAACGAGGAAAGGGAGGTCAATGAGCAGTTCTTC. This encodes CASNEEREVNEQFF.

This rearrangement joins TRBV12-5 to TRBJ2-3, with D unresolved. Germline V CDR1 and CDR2: LGHNT, FRNRAP. Trimming took 0 bases from V and 4 from J, leaving 14 bases between them. CDR3 length equals 16 residues. DNA of the CDR3: TGTGCTAGTGGTTTGGTACTCCAAGTTATTGCAGATACGCAGTATTTT. Protein product: CASGLVLQVIADTQYF.

The J gene is TRBJ1-1, the V gene TRBV29-1, with unresolved D. This CDR3 is built from 12 residues. In germline, CDR1 is SQVTM, CDR2 ANQGSEA. V gave up 1 base and J gave up 6 bases, with 9 bases separating them. The CDR3 DNA sequence: TGCAGCGTTGAAGTTGGGCCGCCTGAAGCTTTCTTT. The encoded protein is CSVEVGPPEAFF. Supplemented by reference TRBV29-1 and TRBJ1-1, the full variable domain reads SAVISQKPSRDICQRGTSLTIQCQVDSQVTMMFWYRQQPGQSLTLIATANQGSEATYESGFVIDKFPISRPNLTFSTLTVSNMSPEDSSIYLCSVEVGPPEAFFGQGTRLTVV.

This clone was seen a handful of times. The rearrangement links TRBV11-3 to TRBJ2-1, with a possible D match to TRBD2 (6 bases). The V end was cut by 5 bases, the J end by 1 base, with 18 bases between. Germline V lookup: CDR1 SGHNT, CDR2 YENEEA. The CDR3 sequence is 17 residues long. The chain's CDR3 is CASSPGLSVESYNEQFF. Here the CDR3 DNA reads TGTGCCAGCAGCCCGGGACTCAGCGTCGAGTCCTACAATGAGCAGTTCTTC. Combining the CDR3 with reference TRBV11-3 and TRBJ2-1 gives the whole variable domain EAGVVQSPRYKIIEKKQPVAFWCNPISGHNTLYWYLQNLGQGPELLIRYENEEAVDDSQLPKDRFSAERLKGVDSTLKIQPAELGDSAVYLCASSPGLSVESYNEQFFGPGTRLTVL.

This chain uses TRBV19 with TRBJ1-1, with D unclear. The germline V gene has CDR1 LNHDA and CDR2 SQIVND (reference sequence). CDR3 length: 13 amino acids. V was cut by 4 bases and J by 0 bases, with 6 bases left in between. The CDR3 DNA sequence: TGTGCCAGTAGTAACGCAGTGAACACTGAAGCTTTCTTT. The encoded protein is CASSNAVNTEAFF.

V is TRBV6-5 and J is TRBJ1-2; 11 bases align to TRBD1. CDR3 size: 13 residues. Germline CDR1 reads MNHEY; CDR2 reads SVGAGI. The V segment lost 10 bases and the J segment 3 bases; nucleotides outside the gene matches: 4. CDR3 sequence reads: CAIQGQGDYGYTF. The CDR3 DNA reads as TGTGCCATCCAGGGACAGGGGGACTATGGCTACACCTTC.

The rearrangement uses TRBV4-3 and TRBJ2-5; weak D call: TRBD2 (5 bases). Looked up from germline, CDR1 is LGHNA and CDR2 is YSLEER. Trimming took 0 bases from V and 5 from J, leaving 13 bases between them. CDR3 length equals 15 residues. CDR3 bases: TGCGCCAGCAGCCAAGATACTCCAGGCGGGGAGACCCAGTACTTC. The encoded protein is CASSQDTPGGETQYF.

This chain connects TRBV7-9 to TRBJ2-2, with 8 nucleotides matching TRBD2. J was trimmed by 6 bases and V by 0 bases; bases with no gene match: 3. This CDR3 spans 15 amino acids. CDR1 SEHNR and CDR2 FQNEAQ come from the germline V gene (reference sequence). For the CDR3, the DNA is TGTGCCAGCAGCTTAGCGCGAGCGGGAGCCGGGGAGCTGTTTTTT. Translating gives CASSLARAGAGELFF. The whole variable domain, remainder taken from reference TRBV7-9 and TRBJ2-2, is DTGVSQNPRHKITKRGQNVTFRCDPISEHNRLYWYRQTLGQGPEFLTYFQNEAQLEKSRLLSDRFSAERPKGSFSTLEIQRTEQGDSAMYLCASSLARAGAGELFFGEGSRLTVL.

This clone was detected once. The V gene is TRBV25-1, the J gene TRBJ1-2; 8 positions agree with TRBD1. CDR3 length: 13 amino acids. Germline V gives CDR1 MGHDK, CDR2 SYGVNS. The J segment lost 4 bases and the V segment lost 5 bases, leaving 3 bases of the junction unmatched. As DNA, the CDR3 is TGTGCCAGCAGTCTAGGACAGGGCTATGGCTACACCTTC. The encoded protein is CASSLGQGYGYTF.

The chain carries TRBV12-3 or TRBV12-4 and TRBJ2-2, with D unclear. The CDR3 covers 11 residues. V lost 5 bases and J 6 bases, leaving 4 bases between the germline ends. DNA for the CDR3: TGTGCCAGCAGTCCGCCCGGGGAGCTGTTTTTT. It specifies CASSPPGELFF.

This chain uses TRBV9 with TRBJ2-7; D is undetermined. Germline V gene data show CDR1 as SGDLS and CDR2 as YYNGEE. CDR3 size: 15 residues. With 0 bases removed from V and 5 bases from J, the gap between germline ends came to 15 bases. The CDR3 here is CASSVEGTYRNEQYF. DNA for the CDR3: TGTGCCAGCAGCGTAGAAGGCACATATCGAAACGAGCAGTACTTC.

The chain recombines TRBV7-2 with TRBJ2-7; TRBD1 matches 9 bases. The junction had 6 bases not matched to a gene; V was cut back by 8 bases and J by 4 bases. Germline lookup yields CDR1 SGHTA and CDR2 FQGNSA. This CDR3 contains 13 residues. The DNA for the CDR3 is TGTGCCAGCGCCCGGGACAGGGCTTACGAGCAGTACTTC. Protein: CASARDRAYEQYF.

The DNA for the CDR3 is TGTGCCAGCAGCAATGGGCGGCAGAGCAGGGGAGAGACCCAGTACTTC. Protein sequence: CASSNGRQSRGETQYF. The chain carries TRBV21-1 and TRBJ2-5; the D call TRBD1 from the table was never checked on the DNA. TRBV21-1 is deemed a pseudogene. There are 16 residues in the CDR3.

The chain uses TRBV30 and TRBJ1-4; D is possibly TRBD1 (5 bases). This CDR3 spans 15 amino acids. Trimming removed 3 bases from V and 1 base from J, with 12 bases in between. Germline CDR1 GTSNPN, CDR2 SVGIG (reference sequence). This CDR3 is CAWSVRVLTNEKLFF. The CDR3 region has the DNA TGTGCCTGGAGCGTCAGGGTTTTAACTAATGAAAAACTGTTTTTT.

This chain links TRBV28 with TRBJ2-1; 10 nucleotides align to TRBD2. The germline gives CDR1 MDHEN, CDR2 SYDVKM. With 4 bases clipped from V and 0 bases from J, the junction kept 18 bases outside the gene matches. CDR3 length: 21 residues. DNA for the CDR3: TGTGCCAGCAGTTCCCCCTCGCTAGCGGGAGTAGAGGGGAGCTCCTACAATGAGCAGTTCTTC. This translates into CASSSPSLAGVEGSSYNEQFF.

The V and J genes are TRBV11-3 and TRBJ2-2; 12 nucleotides line up with TRBD2. This CDR3 has 16 residues. The trim removed 5 bases at V and 6 bases at J, leaving 7 bases unmatched. CDR1 and CDR2 from the germline V gene are SGHNT and YENEEA. For the CDR3, the DNA is TGTGCCAGCAGCCCTACTAGCGGGAGGATCGCCGGGGAGCTGTTTTTT. As protein: CASSPTSGRIAGELFF.

The V and J genes are TRBV7-3 and TRBJ2-1; a weak D match, TRBD2 (6 bases). CDR3 length: 15 amino acids. V gave up 5 bases and J gave up 6 bases, with 17 bases separating them. Germline V CDR1 and CDR2: SGHTA, FQGTGA. CDR3 in amino acids: CASSDAGINPNEQFF. The CDR3 DNA follows: TGTGCCAGCAGCGATGCGGGGATAAATCCCAATGAGCAGTTCTTC.

The chain recombines TRBV4-3 with TRBJ2-1; D gene ambiguous. Deletions cut 0 bases from V and 9 bases from J, with 9 bases between. The CDR3 is made up of 13 amino acids. The germline V gene encodes CDR1 LGHNA and CDR2 YSLEER. The CDR3 is CASSQDRFGEQFF. The CDR3 DNA reads as TGCGCCAGCAGCCAAGATCGGTTTGGTGAGCAGTTCTTC.

Only one count was recorded for this clone. The chain is built from TRBV4-1 and TRBJ1-5; 7 bases map to TRBD1. V lost 4 bases and J lost 2; bases outside the gene matches: 5. From germline, CDR1 is MGHRA and CDR2 YSYEKL. CDR3 size: 15 residues. The CDR3, as DNA: TGCGCCAGCAGCCCGACAGGGTCCGGCAATCAGCCCCAGCATTTT. Its translation is CASSPTGSGNQPQHF.

The chain couples TRBV10-3 to TRBJ1-2; a possible D gene is TRBD1 (6 bases). Trimming cost V 10 bases and J 2 bases, with 17 bases left between them. Germline CDR1 is ENHRY and CDR2 is SYGVKD. The CDR3 spans 14 residues. CDR3 sequence: CASERRGSNYGYTF. CDR3 nucleotide sequence: TGTGCCAGCGAAAGGAGGGGGTCCAACTATGGCTACACCTTC.

V gene TRBV12-5 combines with J gene TRBJ1-1; D remains unclear. The CDR3 contains 12 residues. Trimming shortened V by 6 bases and J by 5 bases, and 10 bases separated the two germline ends. Per germline, CDR1 LGHNT and CDR2 FRNRAP. CDR3 residues: CASGARSTEAFF. CDR3 DNA: TGTGCTAGTGGGGCACGGTCAACTGAAGCTTTCTTT.